This record looks at one T cell receptor (beta chain) sequence and its context. The antigen is unknown. The sample is drawn from a study of immune cell composition in non-small cell lung cancer. Findings of the study overall: Tumour TCR-beta clonality showed no significant link to smoking pack-years.

From germline, CDR1 is SGHTA and CDR2 FQGNSA. There are 14 residues in the CDR3. Trimming removed 6 bases from V and 5 bases from J; junction bases left unmatched: 6. Method: immunoSEQ multiplex PCR; TCRdb's copy keeps in-frame clones and lacks some. The repertoire holds around 7,000 clones, with roughly 86% as singletons. Normal lung was taken at the farthest possible site, at least 3 cm from tumour. The chain has TRBV7-2 and TRBJ2-2; 7 nucleotides match TRBD1. Sequenced material: non-adjacent lung tissue. This sequence originates from a human donor with non-small cell lung cancer. CDR3 loop: CASRRTGVTGELFF. The CDR3 DNA follows: TGTGCCAGCAGGCGGACAGGAGTGACCGGGGAGCTGTTTTTT.